This TCR beta chain was obtained from a study of graft-versus-host responses after intestinal transplantation. Study background: Induction with anti-thymocyte globulin, then tacrolimus and steroids for roughly 3 years, was given to all recipients.

The assay was immunoSEQ multiplex PCR, and TCRdb's table has in-frame clones only and misses some. The table lists about 15,000 clones, about 68% of them singletons. Study conclusions and caveats: Elevated graft-versus-host to host-versus-graft clonal ratios in allografts were recorded for patients with graft-donor T cell macrochimerism. In recipient marrow, GvH clones were found, and some appeared first in ileum or blood.

A remark on this clone: Its antigen is currently unknown.

From the graft tissue, intraepithelial and lamina propria lymphocytes were released through processing. Source: ileum tissue, taken 674 days after intestinal transplantation. The TCR comes from a human patient who received an intestinal transplant, so some T cells may come from the graft donor.

CDR3 protein: CASRGGAGELFF. CDR3 in DNA: TGTGCCAGTAGGGGGGGAGCCGGGGAGCTGTTTTTT. This chain connects TRBV19 to TRBJ2-2; a possible D gene is TRBD2 (6 bases). Germline lookup yields CDR1 LNHDA and CDR2 SQIVND (reference sequence). This CDR3 comprises 12 residues. The ends were cut back, 6 bases at V and 6 bases at J, with 8 bases in the middle.